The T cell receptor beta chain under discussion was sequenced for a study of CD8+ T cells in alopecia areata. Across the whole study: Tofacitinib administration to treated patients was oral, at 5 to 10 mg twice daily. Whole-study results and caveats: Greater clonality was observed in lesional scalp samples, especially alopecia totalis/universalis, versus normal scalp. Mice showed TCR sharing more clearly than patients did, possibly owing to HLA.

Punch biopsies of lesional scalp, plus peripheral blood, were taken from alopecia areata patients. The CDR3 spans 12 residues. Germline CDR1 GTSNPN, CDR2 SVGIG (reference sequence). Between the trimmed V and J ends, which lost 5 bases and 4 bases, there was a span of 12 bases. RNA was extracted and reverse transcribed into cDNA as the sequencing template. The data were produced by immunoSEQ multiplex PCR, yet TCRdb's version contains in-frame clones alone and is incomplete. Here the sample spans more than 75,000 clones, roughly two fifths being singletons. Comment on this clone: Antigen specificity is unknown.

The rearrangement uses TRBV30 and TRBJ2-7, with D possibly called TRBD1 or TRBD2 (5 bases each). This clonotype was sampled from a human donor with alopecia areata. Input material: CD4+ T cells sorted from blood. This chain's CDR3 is CAWGTTSYEQYF. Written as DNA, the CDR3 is TGTGCCTGGGGGACCACTTCTTACGAGCAGTACTTC.